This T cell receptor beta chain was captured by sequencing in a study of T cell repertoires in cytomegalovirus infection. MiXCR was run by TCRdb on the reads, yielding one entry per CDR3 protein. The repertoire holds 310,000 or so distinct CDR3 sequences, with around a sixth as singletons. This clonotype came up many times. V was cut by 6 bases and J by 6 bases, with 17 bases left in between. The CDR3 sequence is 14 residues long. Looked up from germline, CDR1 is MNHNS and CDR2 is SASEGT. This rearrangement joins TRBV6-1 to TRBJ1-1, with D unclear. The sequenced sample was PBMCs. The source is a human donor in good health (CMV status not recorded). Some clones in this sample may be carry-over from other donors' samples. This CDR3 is CASSSPGSRAEAFF. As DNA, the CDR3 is TGTGCCAGCAGCTCCCCCGGCAGTCGGGCTGAAGCTTTCTTT.